These 17 T cell receptor beta chains were sequenced from one sample in a study of radiotherapy plus CTLA-4 blockade in lung cancer. TCRdb's copy holds only in-frame clones and misses some; the assay was immunoSEQ multiplex PCR. The sample yields around 41,000 clones, less than 75% seen once. The specimen comprised peripheral blood, sampled from a patient treated with radiotherapy plus ipilimumab. Receptors were obtained from a human donor with non-small cell lung cancer who had a partial response to radiotherapy plus ipilimumab.

The chain recombines TRBV10-3 with TRBJ2-1; TRBD2 is a possible D gene (6 bases). V shed 8 bases and J shed 7 bases, with 12 bases lying between them. The CDR3 length is 12 residues. The germline gives CDR1 ENHRY, CDR2 SYGVKD. The DNA of the CDR3 is TGTGCCATCCAGCGGGCCCTAAATGAGCAGTTCTTC. It codes for CAIQRALNEQFF.

This clone was counted a few times. The rearrangement uses TRBV9 and TRBJ2-5; TRBD2 aligns across 14 bases. The CDR3 length is 17 residues. Germline V gene lookup returns CDR1 SGDLS and CDR2 YYNGEE. With V trimmed by 3 bases and J by 5 bases, 9 bases remained unmatched. This CDR3 reads CASSATGLAGEGETQYF. In DNA, the CDR3 is TGTGCCAGCAGCGCCACGGGACTAGCGGGAGAGGGGGAGACCCAGTACTTC.

This clone was seen a single time. The rearrangement uses TRBV4-1 and TRBJ1-1; the D is unclear. This CDR3 comprises 16 residues. The germline V and J ends were trimmed by 4 bases and 0 bases, with 15 bases remaining between them. The germline V gene encodes CDR1 MGHRA and CDR2 YSYEKL. The CDR3 nucleotides read TGCGCCAGCAGCCCCAACTTAGATCCGGTGAACACTGAAGCTTTCTTT. It codes for CASSPNLDPVNTEAFF.

This clone was found once. V gene TRBV5-5 combines with J gene TRBJ1-2, with no clear D. The CDR3 totals 13 residues. With 1 base removed from V and 4 bases from J, the gap between germline ends came to 8 bases. CDR1 is SGHKS and CDR2 is YYEKEE in the germline V gene (reference sequence). The CDR3 coding sequence is TGTGCCAGCAGCTTGTCCGGGGTCTATGGCTACACCTTC. This translates into CASSLSGVYGYTF.

The rearrangement joins TRBV29-1 to TRBJ2-3; 8 positions agree with TRBD1. The germline V gene encodes CDR1 SQVTM and CDR2 ANQGSEA. The CDR3 sequence is 13 residues long. After removal of 6 bases from V and 0 bases from J, the junction contained 2 bases not matched to a gene. The CDR3 nucleotides are TGCAGCGTACGACAGGGGAGCACAGATACGCAGTATTTT. It encodes CSVRQGSTDTQYF.

This clone was counted between two and nine times. V usage is TRBV28 and J usage is TRBJ1-1, with D maybe TRBD1 (5 bases). The V gene's germline CDR1 is MDHEN and CDR2 SYDVKM. Deletions cut 7 bases from V and 1 base from J, with 7 bases between. The CDR3 sequence is 12 residues long. CDR3 loop: CASMGPNTEAFF. The CDR3 coding sequence is TGTGCCAGCATGGGGCCGAACACTGAAGCTTTCTTT.

This clone was detected once. The chain carries TRBV19 and TRBJ1-2; D is undetermined. This CDR3 spans 14 amino acids. The V gene lost 7 bases and the J gene lost 3 bases, with 15 bases spanning the gap. Germline V gene sequence: CDR1 LNHDA, CDR2 SQIVND (reference sequence). The CDR3 region is CASNLDGSYYGYTF. The CDR3 region has the DNA TGTGCCAGTAACCTGGACGGGAGCTACTATGGCTACACCTTC.

This CDR3 reads CASSETSGRGNEQFF. The DNA of the CDR3 is TGTGCCAGCAGTGAAACTAGCGGGAGGGGTAATGAGCAGTTCTTC. This chain links TRBV28 with TRBJ2-1; 13 bases map to TRBD2. V dropped 5 bases and J dropped 7; count of bases not matched to a gene: 5. Per germline, CDR1 MDHEN and CDR2 SYDVKM. The CDR3 totals 15 residues.

This rearrangement joins TRBV19 to TRBJ2-5, with 11 bases that match TRBD2. This CDR3 comprises 15 residues. The germline V gene encodes CDR1 LNHDA and CDR2 SQIVND (reference sequence). The trim removed 10 bases at V and 6 bases at J, leaving 13 bases unmatched. CDR3 protein: CATRTSGRGVKTQYF. The CDR3 bases are TGTGCCACCCGGACTAGCGGGCGTGGAGTGAAGACCCAGTACTTC.

The CDR3 sequence: CASSPQTSGRATDTQYF. Written as DNA, the CDR3 is TGCGCCAGCAGCCCCCAAACTAGCGGGAGGGCCACAGATACGCAGTATTTT. This chain uses TRBV10-2 with TRBJ2-3, with 13 bases that match TRBD2. Germline trimming cut 6 bases from V and 2 bases from J; bases unmatched to any gene: 8. CDR3 size: 17 residues. Germline V gene sequence: CDR1 WSHSY, CDR2 SAAADI.

This chain joins TRBV7-9 and TRBJ2-7; 9 nucleotides match TRBD2. CDR1 and CDR2 (germline): SEHNR, FQNEAQ (reference sequence). This CDR3 region has 15 residues. The V and J ends lost 2 bases and 0 bases, in that order; junction bases with no gene match: 2. The CDR3 is CASSLLAGSSYEQYF. The CDR3 DNA sequence: TGTGCCAGCAGCTTACTAGCGGGGTCCTCCTACGAGCAGTACTTC.

The CDR3 region is CASSPLAGRAGADTQYF. The CDR3 coding sequence is TGTGCCAGTAGTCCCCTAGCGGGACGCGCGGGCGCAGATACGCAGTATTTT. The J gene is TRBJ2-3, the V gene TRBV19, with TRBD2 matching over 9 bases. This CDR3 spans 17 amino acids. Germline V gene sequence: CDR1 LNHDA, CDR2 SQIVND (reference sequence). V lost 5 bases, J lost 4 bases, and 13 bases stayed unmatched.

The chain recombines TRBV4-1 with TRBJ2-1; 10 bases map to TRBD2. The CDR3 has 16 amino acids. With V trimmed by 4 bases and J by 4 bases, 7 bases remained unmatched. CDR1 and CDR2 from the germline V gene are MGHRA and YSYEKL. This CDR3 is CASSLSGSGGYNEQFF. The CDR3, as DNA: TGCGCCAGCAGCCTAAGCGGTAGCGGGGGGTACAATGAGCAGTTCTTC.

The J gene is TRBJ1-2, the V gene TRBV6-1; possible D gene TRBD1, 5 bases. The CDR3 spans 13 residues. Germline V gene sequence: CDR1 MNHNS, CDR2 SASEGT. V was cut by 2 bases and J by 5 bases, with 9 bases left in between. CDR3 nucleotide sequence: TGTGCCAGCAGTGAAAGGGAGGGGTATGGCTACACCTTC. Its translation: CASSEREGYGYTF.

This clone has just one count. This chain links TRBV27 with TRBJ1-6; TRBD1 aligns across 8 bases. The germline CDR1 and CDR2 sequences are MNHEY and SMNVEV (reference sequence). The CDR3 is 13 amino acids. With V trimmed by 6 bases and J by 9 bases, 4 bases remained unmatched. In nucleotides, the CDR3 is TGTGCCAGCAGCCAGGGGGCGGTTTCACCCCTCCACTTT. Encoded protein: CASSQGAVSPLHF.

V usage is TRBV7-3 and J usage is TRBJ2-7, with 8 bases that match TRBD1. The CDR3 runs 15 residues. J lost 3 bases, V lost 5 bases, and 9 bases had no gene match. Germline CDR1 is SGHTA and CDR2 is FQGTGA. The CDR3 DNA follows: TGTGCCAGCAGCGGAGGTGGGACAGGCAACTACGAGCAGTACTTC. Translating gives CASSGGGTGNYEQYF.

The CDR3 here is CASSDGTSGSNEQFF. Here the CDR3 DNA reads TGTGCCAGCAGCGACGGGACTAGCGGGAGCAATGAGCAGTTCTTC. J is TRBJ2-1 and V is TRBV7-9; 14 bases map to TRBD2. Trimming took 5 bases from V and 6 from J; bases not matched to a gene: 3. The CDR3 covers 15 residues. CDR1 and CDR2 (germline): SEHNR, FQNEAQ (reference sequence).